This T cell receptor beta chain was profiled in a study of identifying expanded T cells in peripheral blood. General study results and limits: Differentially abundant clones: 0.95 to 1.5 between replicates, around 17 at approximately 13 days, approximately 18 at four.

CDR1 and CDR2 from the germline V gene are MDHEN and SYDVKM. This CDR3 is built from 18 residues. J lost 6 bases, V lost 7 bases, and 20 bases had no gene match. The method was immunoSEQ multiplex PCR; TCRdb's version includes in-frame clones alone and lacks a portion of them. The sample has over 100,000 clones, about 87% seen once. Remarks on this clone: The antigen remains unidentified.

This rearrangement joins TRBV28 to TRBJ2-7, with TRBD1 matching over 11 bases. Sequenced sample: blood. This TCR derives from a person between 18 and 75 years old in good health. CDR3 residues: CASTVPDRGRLGSAEQYF. CDR3 sequence (DNA): TGTGCCAGCACAGTTCCGGACAGGGGGCGGCTGGGTTCTGCCGAGCAGTACTTC.